This T cell receptor (beta chain) was identified during a study of OX40 agonist ivuxolimab in advanced cancers. About the research overall: With a range of about 23 to 90, age averaged approximately 55 years, and 75% to 90% were male. The study, taken as a whole, reports: By week 6 at 0.1 to 3.0 mg/kg, blood CD4+ and CD8+ T cells had expanded clonally. Antigens targeted by the expanded peripheral T cells were not determined. Some of the nonresponding patients also showed low levels of normalized T-cell clonal expansion.

This clone has just one count. The target antigen is unknown. The ends were cut back, 1 base at V and 1 base at J, with 8 bases in the middle. Germline V gene lookup returns CDR1 SGHVS and CDR2 FNYEAQ. CDR3 length: 15 residues. The protocol was immunoSEQ multiplex PCR, while the TCRdb copy is restricted to in-frame clones and leaves out a portion. The table lists tens of thousands of clones, around 84% of them singletons. This TCR came from an adult with an advanced solid tumor such as melanoma, head and neck, liver or kidney cancer. The sequencing here drew on CD4+ or CD8+ T cells sorted from blood, taken in a trial of the OX40 agonist ivuxolimab. This sequence joins TRBV7-6 and TRBJ1-5; D unresolved. The CDR3 sequence: CASSLGGRSNQPQHF. DNA of the CDR3: TGTGCCAGCAGCTTAGGGGGTCGGAGCAATCAGCCCCAGCATTTT.